The rows below give T cell receptor beta chains drawn from one sample of a study of T-cell memory formation after mild COVID-19. TCRdb processed the 5' RACE reads anew with MiXCR; each CDR3 protein has one entry. The sample includes 190,000 or so distinct CDR3 sequences, 20% to 25% seen only once; the top ten take about 23%. What was sequenced was PBMCs or a T cell subset sorted from them (not recorded which). The receptors originated from an adult woman who had mild COVID-19 (a few samples of this study predate the infection). Cell type and time point are not known. Each CDR3 is given with its conserved first and last residue. A D gene is named only where the DNA matches it firmly. Size is stated for part of the rows, as once, few or many counts, or as a class when the clone is expanded.

d_gene: NA; j_gene: TRBJ2-7; abundance: few; v_gene: TRBV12-3/TRBV12-4; CDR3nt: TGTGCCAGCAGTTCTACGGGAAATAACGAGCAGTACTTC; CDR3aa: CASSSTGNNEQYF
d_gene: TRBD2; j_gene: TRBJ2-2; abundance: NA; v_gene: TRBV24-1; CDR3nt: TGTGCCACCTCCCCGACGGGGGGTGTTACCGGGGAGCTGTTTTTT; CDR3aa: CATSPTGGVTGELFF
d_gene: NA; j_gene: TRBJ1-1; abundance: NA; v_gene: TRBV5-6; CDR3nt: TGTGCCAGCAGCTTGGCGGGGGCCCACGGGGCTTTCTTT; CDR3aa: CASSLAGAHGAFF
d_gene: TRBD2; j_gene: TRBJ2-3; abundance: few; v_gene: TRBV9; CDR3nt: TGTGCCAGCAGCGTAGCAATAGCGGGAAGCACAGATACGCAGTATTTT; CDR3aa: CASSVAIAGSTDTQYF
d_gene: TRBD1; j_gene: TRBJ2-5; abundance: NA; v_gene: TRBV7-9; CDR3nt: TGTGCCAGCAGCTTCCGGGACAGACAAGAGACCCAGTACTTC; CDR3aa: CASSFRDRQETQYF
d_gene: NA; j_gene: TRBJ2-7; abundance: many; v_gene: TRBV7-8; CDR3nt: TGTGCCAGCAGCCAGAGGACGGACACCTACGAGCAGTACTTC; CDR3aa: CASSQRTDTYEQYF
d_gene: NA; j_gene: TRBJ2-2; abundance: few; v_gene: TRBV6-5; CDR3nt: TGTGCCAGCAGCCAGGTTGGGGGGAGCACCGGGGAGCTGTTTTTT; CDR3aa: CASSQVGGSTGELFF
d_gene: NA; j_gene: TRBJ1-1; abundance: few; v_gene: TRBV24-1; CDR3nt: TGTGCCACCAGTGATTTTCGGGTCGGGAACACTGAAGCTTTCTTT; CDR3aa: CATSDFRVGNTEAFF
d_gene: NA; j_gene: TRBJ2-7; abundance: NA; v_gene: TRBV11-2; CDR3nt: TGTGCCAGCAGCATTTACGGGGAGCAGTACTTC; CDR3aa: CASSIYGEQYF
d_gene: TRBD1; j_gene: TRBJ1-5; abundance: NA; v_gene: TRBV12-3/TRBV12-4; CDR3nt: TGTGCCAGCAGCGGGACAGGGGCGACTCAGCCCCAGCATTTT; CDR3aa: CASSGTGATQPQHF
d_gene: NA; j_gene: TRBJ2-7; abundance: NA; v_gene: TRBV5-5; CDR3nt: TGTGCCAGCAGCCCGGGCGGGCAGGAGGCCTACGAGCAGTACTTC; CDR3aa: CASSPGGQEAYEQYF
d_gene: NA; j_gene: TRBJ2-7; abundance: NA; v_gene: TRBV28; CDR3nt: TGTGCCAGCAGTTTAAGTCTCGAGAAAGGCGAGCAGTACTTC; CDR3aa: CASSLSLEKGEQYF
d_gene: TRBD1; j_gene: TRBJ1-2; abundance: few; v_gene: TRBV19; CDR3nt: TGTGCCAGTAGTATTCTTTCGGGACAGGACGGTGGCTACACCTTC; CDR3aa: CASSILSGQDGGYTF
d_gene: NA; j_gene: TRBJ2-5; abundance: few; v_gene: TRBV7-2; CDR3nt: TGTGCCAGCAGCTTAGCAGGAACCGAGACCCAGTACTTC; CDR3aa: CASSLAGTETQYF
d_gene: TRBD1; j_gene: TRBJ1-2; abundance: few; v_gene: TRBV12-3/TRBV12-4; CDR3nt: TGTGCCAGCAGCACAGCGGACAGGAACTATGGCTACACCTTC; CDR3aa: CASSTADRNYGYTF
d_gene: NA; j_gene: TRBJ1-2; abundance: NA; v_gene: TRBV29-1; CDR3nt: TGCAGCGTTGCGGTGGGCATCCAAAACTATGGCTACACCTTC; CDR3aa: CSVAVGIQNYGYTF
d_gene: NA; j_gene: TRBJ2-1; abundance: NA; v_gene: TRBV19; CDR3nt: TGTGCCAGTAGTCATCAACACCCCTTATCACCCAGCTCCTACAATGAGCAGTTCTTC; CDR3aa: CASSHQHPLSPSSYNEQFF
d_gene: NA; j_gene: TRBJ2-4; abundance: NA; v_gene: TRBV20-1; CDR3nt: TGCAGTGCTAGCCCCTACGGACAGTCTCTAGCCAAAAACATTCAGTACTTC; CDR3aa: CSASPYGQSLAKNIQYF
d_gene: TRBD1; j_gene: TRBJ2-1; abundance: once; v_gene: TRBV5-1; CDR3nt: TGCGCCAGCAGCTTGGCCAGGAGACAGGGTATCGATGAGCAGTTCTTC; CDR3aa: CASSLARRQGIDEQFF
d_gene: TRBD2; j_gene: TRBJ2-5; abundance: few; v_gene: TRBV11-3; CDR3nt: TGTGCCAGCAGCTTAGTCGCGCGGGAGTGGGGGGAAGAGACCCAGTACTTC; CDR3aa: CASSLVAREWGEETQYF
d_gene: NA; j_gene: TRBJ2-2; abundance: NA; v_gene: TRBV12-3/TRBV12-4; CDR3nt: TGTGCCAGCAGTCCAGACAGTGCCGGGGAGCTGTTTTTT; CDR3aa: CASSPDSAGELFF
d_gene: NA; j_gene: TRBJ1-1; abundance: few; v_gene: TRBV7-9; CDR3nt: TGTGCCAGCAGCCCCCTCGACGGATACACTGAAGCTTTCTTT; CDR3aa: CASSPLDGYTEAFF